Included here is one T cell receptor (beta chain) sequence, with context. TCR beta chains were sequenced at survey level with immunoSEQ. Generated by immunoSEQ multiplex PCR, the TCRdb table keeps only in-frame clones and is missing some. The sample records 40,000 to 55,000 clones, over 90% being singletons. The V end was cut by 6 bases, the J end by 6 bases, with 26 bases between. CDR1 MDHEN and CDR2 SYDVKM come from the germline V gene. This CDR3 has 17 residues. J is TRBJ2-5 and V is TRBV28; a possible D gene is TRBD1 (5 bases). This sequence originates from a man aged 40-49 years with rheumatoid arthritis. The sequenced material came from PBMCs. This CDR3 reads CASRADSGRIFLKTQYF. CDR3 sequence (DNA): TGTGCCAGCAGAGCTGACAGTGGAAGGATTTTTTTGAAGACCCAGTACTTC.